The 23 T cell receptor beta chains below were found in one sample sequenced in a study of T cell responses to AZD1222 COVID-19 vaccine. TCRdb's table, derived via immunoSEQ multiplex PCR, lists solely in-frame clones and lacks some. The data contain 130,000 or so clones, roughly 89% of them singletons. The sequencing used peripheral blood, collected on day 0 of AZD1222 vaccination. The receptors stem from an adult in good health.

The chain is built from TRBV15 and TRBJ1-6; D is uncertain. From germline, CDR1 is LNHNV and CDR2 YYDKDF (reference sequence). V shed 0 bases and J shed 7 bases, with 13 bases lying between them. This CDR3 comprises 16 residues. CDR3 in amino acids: CATSRDPPKRNSPLHF. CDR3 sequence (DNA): TGTGCCACCAGCAGAGATCCCCCCAAAAGAAATTCACCCCTCCACTTT.

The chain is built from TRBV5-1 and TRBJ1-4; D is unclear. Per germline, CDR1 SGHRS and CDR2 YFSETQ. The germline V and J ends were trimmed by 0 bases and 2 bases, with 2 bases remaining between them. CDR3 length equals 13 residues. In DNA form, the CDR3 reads TGCGCCAGCAGCTTGGGTACTAATGAAAAACTGTTTTTT. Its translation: CASSLGTNEKLFF.

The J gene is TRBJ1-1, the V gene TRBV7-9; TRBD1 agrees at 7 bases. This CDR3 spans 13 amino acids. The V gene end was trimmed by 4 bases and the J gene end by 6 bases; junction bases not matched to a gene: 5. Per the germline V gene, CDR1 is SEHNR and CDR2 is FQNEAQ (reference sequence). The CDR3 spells CASSSPGQSEAFF. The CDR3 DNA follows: TGTGCCAGCAGCTCCCCGGGACAGTCTGAAGCTTTCTTT.

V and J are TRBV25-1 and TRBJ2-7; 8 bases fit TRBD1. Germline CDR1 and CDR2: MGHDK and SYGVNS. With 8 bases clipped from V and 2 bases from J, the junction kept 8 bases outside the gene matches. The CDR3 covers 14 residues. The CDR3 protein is CASQRTGRTYEQYF. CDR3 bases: TGTGCCAGCCAACGGACAGGGCGGACCTACGAGCAGTACTTC.

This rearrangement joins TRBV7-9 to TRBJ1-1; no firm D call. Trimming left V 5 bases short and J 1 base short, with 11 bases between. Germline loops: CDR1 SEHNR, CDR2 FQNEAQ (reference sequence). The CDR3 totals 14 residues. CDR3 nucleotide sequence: TGTGCCAGCAGCCTCAACTTCGCGAACACTGAAGCTTTCTTT. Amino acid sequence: CASSLNFANTEAFF.

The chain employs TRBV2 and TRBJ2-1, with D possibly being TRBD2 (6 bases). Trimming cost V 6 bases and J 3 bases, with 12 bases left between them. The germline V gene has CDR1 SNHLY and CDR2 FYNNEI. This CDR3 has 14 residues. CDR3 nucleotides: TGTGCCAGCAGGGAGGGCGGGGACTACAATGAGCAGTTCTTC. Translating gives CASREGGDYNEQFF.

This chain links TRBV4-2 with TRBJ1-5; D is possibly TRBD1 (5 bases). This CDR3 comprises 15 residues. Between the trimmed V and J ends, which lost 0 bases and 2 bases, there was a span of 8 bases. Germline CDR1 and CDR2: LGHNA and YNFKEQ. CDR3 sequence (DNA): TGTGCCAGCAGCCAAGATCGCAGGGGCAATCAGCCCCAGCATTTT. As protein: CASSQDRRGNQPQHF.

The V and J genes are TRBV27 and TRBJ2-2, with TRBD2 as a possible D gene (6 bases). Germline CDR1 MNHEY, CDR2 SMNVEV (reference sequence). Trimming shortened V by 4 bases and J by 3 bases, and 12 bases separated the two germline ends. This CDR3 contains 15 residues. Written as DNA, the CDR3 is TGTGCCAGCAGTTCCCCGGGAGTTGACACCGGGGAGCTGTTTTTT. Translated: CASSSPGVDTGELFF.

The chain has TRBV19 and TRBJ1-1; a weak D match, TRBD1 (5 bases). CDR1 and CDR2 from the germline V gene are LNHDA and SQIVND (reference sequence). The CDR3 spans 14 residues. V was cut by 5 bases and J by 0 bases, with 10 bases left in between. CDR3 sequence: CASSLARVNTEAFF. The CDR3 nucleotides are TGTGCCAGTAGTTTGGCCAGGGTGAACACTGAAGCTTTCTTT.

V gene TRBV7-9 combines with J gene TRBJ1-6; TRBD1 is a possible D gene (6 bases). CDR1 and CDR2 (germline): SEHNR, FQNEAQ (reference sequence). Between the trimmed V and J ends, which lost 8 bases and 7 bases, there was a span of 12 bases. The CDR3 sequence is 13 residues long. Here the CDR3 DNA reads TGTGCCAGCCACGGGGGCGGCAATTCACCCCTCCACTTT. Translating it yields CASHGGGNSPLHF.

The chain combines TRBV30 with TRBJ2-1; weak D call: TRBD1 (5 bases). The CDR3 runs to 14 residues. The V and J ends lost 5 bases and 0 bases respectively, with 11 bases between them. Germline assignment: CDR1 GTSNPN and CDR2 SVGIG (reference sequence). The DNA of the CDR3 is TGTGCCTGGTGGGGCGCCAGCTCCTACAATGAGCAGTTCTTC. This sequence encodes CAWWGASSYNEQFF.

For the CDR3, the DNA is TGTGCCAGCAGCACGAGAACAGGGAAGGGATCACCCCTCCACTTT. Protein product: CASSTRTGKGSPLHF. J is TRBJ1-6 and V is TRBV7-8, with a possible D match to TRBD1 (6 bases). CDR1 and CDR2 (germline): SGHVS, FQNEAQ. Trimming removed 5 bases at V and 10 bases at J, with 18 bases between. CDR3 size: 15 residues.

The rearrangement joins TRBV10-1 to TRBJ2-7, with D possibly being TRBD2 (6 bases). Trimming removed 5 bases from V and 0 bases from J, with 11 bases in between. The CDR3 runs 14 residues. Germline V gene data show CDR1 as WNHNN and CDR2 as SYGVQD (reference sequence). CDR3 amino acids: CASSRDWYSYEQYF. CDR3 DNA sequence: TGCGCCAGCAGTAGGGACTGGTACTCCTACGAGCAGTACTTC.

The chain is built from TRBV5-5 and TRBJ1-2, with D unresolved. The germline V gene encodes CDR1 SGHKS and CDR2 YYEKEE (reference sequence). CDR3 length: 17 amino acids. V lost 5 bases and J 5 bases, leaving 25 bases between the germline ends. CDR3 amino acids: CASSVGPREILLYGYTF. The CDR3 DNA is TGTGCCAGCAGTGTTGGGCCGCGCGAGATCCTTCTTTATGGCTACACCTTC.

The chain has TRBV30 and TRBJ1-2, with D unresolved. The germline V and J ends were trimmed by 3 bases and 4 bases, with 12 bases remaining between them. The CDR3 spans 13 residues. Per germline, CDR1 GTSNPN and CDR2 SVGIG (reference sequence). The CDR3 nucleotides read TGTGCCTGGAGGCCCCCAGGAGTCTATGGCTACACCTTC. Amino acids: CAWRPPGVYGYTF.

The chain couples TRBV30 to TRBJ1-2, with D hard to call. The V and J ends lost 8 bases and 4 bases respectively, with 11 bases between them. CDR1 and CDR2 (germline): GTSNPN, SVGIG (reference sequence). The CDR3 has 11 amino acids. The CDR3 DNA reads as TGTGCCGGCAAGGAGTCCTATGGCTACACCTTC. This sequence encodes CAGKESYGYTF.

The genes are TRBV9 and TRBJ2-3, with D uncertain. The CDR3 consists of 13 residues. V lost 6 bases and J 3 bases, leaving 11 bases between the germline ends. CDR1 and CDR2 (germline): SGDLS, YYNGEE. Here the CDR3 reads CASTLDRTDTQYF. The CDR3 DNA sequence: TGTGCCAGCACCCTTGACCGAACAGATACGCAGTATTTT.

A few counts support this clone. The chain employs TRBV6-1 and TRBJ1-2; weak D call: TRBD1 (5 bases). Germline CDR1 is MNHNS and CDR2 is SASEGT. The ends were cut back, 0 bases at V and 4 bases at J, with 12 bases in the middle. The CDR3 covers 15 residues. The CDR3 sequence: CASSEATGTSYGYTF. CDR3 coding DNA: TGTGCCAGCAGTGAAGCTACAGGAACGTCCTATGGCTACACCTTC.

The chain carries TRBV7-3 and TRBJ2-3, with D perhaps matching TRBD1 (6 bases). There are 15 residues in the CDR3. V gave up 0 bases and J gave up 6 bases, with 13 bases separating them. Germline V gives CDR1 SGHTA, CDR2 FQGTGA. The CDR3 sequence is CASSLTGGSRDTQYF. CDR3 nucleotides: TGTGCCAGCAGCTTAACAGGGGGTAGCAGGGATACGCAGTATTTT.

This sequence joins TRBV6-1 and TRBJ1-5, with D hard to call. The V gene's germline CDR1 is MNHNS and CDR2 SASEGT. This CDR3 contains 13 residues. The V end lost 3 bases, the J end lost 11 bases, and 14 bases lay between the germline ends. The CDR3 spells CASSDDARWAQHF. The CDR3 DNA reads TGTGCCAGCAGTGACGATGCCCGGTGGGCCCAGCATTTT.

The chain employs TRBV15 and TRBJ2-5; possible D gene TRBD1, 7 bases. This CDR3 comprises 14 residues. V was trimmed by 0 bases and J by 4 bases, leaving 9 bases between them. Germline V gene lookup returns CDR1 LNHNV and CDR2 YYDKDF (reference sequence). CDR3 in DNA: TGTGCCACCAGCAGAGACCAGGGGGGAGAGACCCAGTACTTC. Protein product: CATSRDQGGETQYF.

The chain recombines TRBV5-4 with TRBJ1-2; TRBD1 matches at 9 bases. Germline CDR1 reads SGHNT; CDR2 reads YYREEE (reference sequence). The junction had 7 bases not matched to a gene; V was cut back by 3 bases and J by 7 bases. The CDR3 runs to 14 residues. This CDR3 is CASSSGQGEAGYTF. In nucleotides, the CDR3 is TGTGCCAGCAGCTCGGGACAGGGTGAGGCTGGCTACACCTTC.

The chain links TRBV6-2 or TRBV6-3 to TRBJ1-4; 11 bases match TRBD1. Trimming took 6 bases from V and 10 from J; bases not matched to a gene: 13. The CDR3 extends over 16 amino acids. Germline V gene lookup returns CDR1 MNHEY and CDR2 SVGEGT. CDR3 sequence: CASSRTRTGGLRKLFF. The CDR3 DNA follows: TGTGCCAGCAGCCGGACAAGGACAGGGGGCCTACGAAAACTGTTTTTT.